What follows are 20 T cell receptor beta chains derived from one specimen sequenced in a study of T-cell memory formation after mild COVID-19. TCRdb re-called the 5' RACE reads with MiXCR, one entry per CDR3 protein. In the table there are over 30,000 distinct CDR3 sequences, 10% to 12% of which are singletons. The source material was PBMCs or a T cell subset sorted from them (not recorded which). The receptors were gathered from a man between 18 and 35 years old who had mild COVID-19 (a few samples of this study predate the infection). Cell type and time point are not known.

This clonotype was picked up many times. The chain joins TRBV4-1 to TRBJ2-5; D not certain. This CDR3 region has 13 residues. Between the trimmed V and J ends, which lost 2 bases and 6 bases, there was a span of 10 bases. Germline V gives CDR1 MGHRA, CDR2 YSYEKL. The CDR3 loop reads CASSQLDPKTQYF. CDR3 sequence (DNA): TGCGCCAGCAGCCAATTGGACCCGAAGACCCAGTACTTC.

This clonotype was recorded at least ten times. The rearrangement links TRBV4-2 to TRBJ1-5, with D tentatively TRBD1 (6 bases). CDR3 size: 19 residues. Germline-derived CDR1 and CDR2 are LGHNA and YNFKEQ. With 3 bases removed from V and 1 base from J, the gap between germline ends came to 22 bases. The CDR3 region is CASSQLTQGGGLSNQPQHF. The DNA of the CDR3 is TGTGCCAGCAGCCAGTTAACCCAAGGGGGGGGCTTAAGCAATCAGCCCCAGCATTTT.

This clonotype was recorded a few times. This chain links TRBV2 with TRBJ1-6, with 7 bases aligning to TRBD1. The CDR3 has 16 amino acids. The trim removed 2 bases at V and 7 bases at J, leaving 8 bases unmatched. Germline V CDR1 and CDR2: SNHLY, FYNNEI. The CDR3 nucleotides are TGTGCCAGCAGTGAAAACTGGGACAGCCGAAATTCACCCCTCCACTTT. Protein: CASSENWDSRNSPLHF.

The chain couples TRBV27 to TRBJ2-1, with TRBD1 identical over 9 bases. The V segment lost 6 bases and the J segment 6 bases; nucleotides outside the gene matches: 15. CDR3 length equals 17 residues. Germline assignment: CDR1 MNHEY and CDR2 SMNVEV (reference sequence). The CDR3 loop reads CASSLLQQGASFNEQFF. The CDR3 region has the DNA TGTGCCAGCAGCCTGCTCCAACAGGGGGCCTCGTTCAATGAGCAGTTCTTC.

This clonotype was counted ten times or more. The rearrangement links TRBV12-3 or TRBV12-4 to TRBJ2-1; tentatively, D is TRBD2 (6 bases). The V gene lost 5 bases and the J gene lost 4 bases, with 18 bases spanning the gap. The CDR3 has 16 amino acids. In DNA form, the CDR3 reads TGTGCCAGCAGTCCGCCGTCTAGCGATAATTACAATGAGCAGTTCTTC. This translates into CASSPPSSDNYNEQFF.

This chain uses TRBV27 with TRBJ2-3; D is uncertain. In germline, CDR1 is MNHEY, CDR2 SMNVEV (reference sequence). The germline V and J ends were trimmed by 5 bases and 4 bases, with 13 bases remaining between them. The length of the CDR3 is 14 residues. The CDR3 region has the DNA TGTGCCAGCAGTGTGGGGTTTCAGGCAGATACGCAGTATTTT. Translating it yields CASSVGFQADTQYF.

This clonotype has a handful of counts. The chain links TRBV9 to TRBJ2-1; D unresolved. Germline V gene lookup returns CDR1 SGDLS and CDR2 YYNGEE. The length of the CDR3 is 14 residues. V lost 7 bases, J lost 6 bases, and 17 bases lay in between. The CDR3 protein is CASALGLLGNEQFF. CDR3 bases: TGTGCCAGCGCCCTTGGCCTCCTCGGCAATGAGCAGTTCTTC.

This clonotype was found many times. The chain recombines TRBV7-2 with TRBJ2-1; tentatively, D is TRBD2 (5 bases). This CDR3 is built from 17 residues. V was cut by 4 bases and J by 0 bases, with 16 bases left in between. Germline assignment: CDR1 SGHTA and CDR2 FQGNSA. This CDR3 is CASSSLGRISSYNEQFF. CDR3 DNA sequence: TGTGCCAGCAGCTCCCTGGGGAGAATCAGCTCCTACAATGAGCAGTTCTTC.

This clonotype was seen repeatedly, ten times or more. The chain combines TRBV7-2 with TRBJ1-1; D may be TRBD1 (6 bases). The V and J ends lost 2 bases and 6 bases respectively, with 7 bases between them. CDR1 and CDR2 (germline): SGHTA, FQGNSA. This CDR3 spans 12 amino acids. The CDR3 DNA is TGTGCCAGCAGCTTAAGGGGGGCTGAAGCTTTCTTT. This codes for CASSLRGAEAFF.

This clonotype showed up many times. The CDR3 sequence: CASSQDGRGREQYF. CDR3 nucleotides: TGCGCCAGCAGCCAAGATGGACGTGGTCGTGAGCAGTACTTC. The chain couples TRBV4-3 to TRBJ2-7; D is unclear. This CDR3 spans 14 amino acids. With 0 bases removed from V and 7 bases from J, the gap between germline ends came to 13 bases. Germline loops: CDR1 LGHNA, CDR2 YSLEER.

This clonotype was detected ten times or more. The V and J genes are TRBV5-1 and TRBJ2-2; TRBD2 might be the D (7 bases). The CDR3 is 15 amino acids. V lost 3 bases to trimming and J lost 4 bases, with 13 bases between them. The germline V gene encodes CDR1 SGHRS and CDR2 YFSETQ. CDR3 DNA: TGCGCCAGCAGCTCACGGGGGGCGTCCACCGGGGAGCTGTTTTTT. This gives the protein CASSSRGASTGELFF. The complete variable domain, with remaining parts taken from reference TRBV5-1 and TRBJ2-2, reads KAGVTQTPRYLIKTRGQQVTLSCSPISGHRSVSWYQQTPGQGLQFLFEYFSETQRNKGNFPGRFSGRQFSNSRSEMNVSTLELGDSALYLCASSSRGASTGELFFGEGSRLTVL.

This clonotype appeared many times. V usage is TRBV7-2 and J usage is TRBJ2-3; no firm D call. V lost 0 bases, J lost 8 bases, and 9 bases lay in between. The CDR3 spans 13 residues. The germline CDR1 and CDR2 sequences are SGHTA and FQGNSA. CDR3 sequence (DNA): TGTGCCAGCAGCTTAGCTTCCCTGGGTACGCAGTATTTT. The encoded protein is CASSLASLGTQYF.

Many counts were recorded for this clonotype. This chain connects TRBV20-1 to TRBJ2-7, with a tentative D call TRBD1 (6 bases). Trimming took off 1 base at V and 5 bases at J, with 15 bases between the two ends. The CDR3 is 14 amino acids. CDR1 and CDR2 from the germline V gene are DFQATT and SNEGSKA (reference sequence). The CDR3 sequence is CSARATGPRDEQYF. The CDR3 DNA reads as TGCAGTGCTAGAGCGACAGGCCCTCGCGACGAGCAGTACTTC.

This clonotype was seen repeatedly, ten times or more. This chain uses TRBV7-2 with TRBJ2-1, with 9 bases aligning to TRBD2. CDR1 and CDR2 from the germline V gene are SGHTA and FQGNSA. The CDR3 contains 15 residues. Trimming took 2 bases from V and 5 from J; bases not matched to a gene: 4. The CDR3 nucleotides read TGTGCCAGCAGCTTACGGCGGGGGGGTAACAATGAGCAGTTCTTC. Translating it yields CASSLRRGGNNEQFF.

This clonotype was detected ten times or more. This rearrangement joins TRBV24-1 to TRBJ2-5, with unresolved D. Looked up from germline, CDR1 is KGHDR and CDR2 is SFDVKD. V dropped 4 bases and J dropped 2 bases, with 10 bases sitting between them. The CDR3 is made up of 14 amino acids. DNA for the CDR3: TGTGCCACCAGTGACCCCGTCGGACAAGAGACCCAGTACTTC. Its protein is CATSDPVGQETQYF.

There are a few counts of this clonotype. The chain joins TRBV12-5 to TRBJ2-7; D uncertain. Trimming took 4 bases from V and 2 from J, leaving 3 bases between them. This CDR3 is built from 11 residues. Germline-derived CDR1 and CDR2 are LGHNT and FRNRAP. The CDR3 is CASGSAYEQYV. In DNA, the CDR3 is TGTGCTAGTGGTTCGGCCTACGAGCAGTACGTC.

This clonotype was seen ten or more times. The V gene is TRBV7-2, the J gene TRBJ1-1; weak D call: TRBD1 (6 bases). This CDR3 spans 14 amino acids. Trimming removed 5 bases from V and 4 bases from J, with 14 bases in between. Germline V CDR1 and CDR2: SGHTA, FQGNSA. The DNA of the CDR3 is TGTGCCAGCAGCCGAATTACAGGGACCACTGAAGCTTTCTTT. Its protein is CASSRITGTTEAFF.

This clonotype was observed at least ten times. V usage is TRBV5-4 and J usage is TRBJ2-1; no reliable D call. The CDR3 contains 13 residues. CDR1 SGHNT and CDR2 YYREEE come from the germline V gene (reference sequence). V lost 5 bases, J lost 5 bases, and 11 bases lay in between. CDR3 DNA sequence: TGTGCCAGCAGGCTCCGAGTCGACAATGAGCAGTTCTTC. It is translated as CASRLRVDNEQFF.

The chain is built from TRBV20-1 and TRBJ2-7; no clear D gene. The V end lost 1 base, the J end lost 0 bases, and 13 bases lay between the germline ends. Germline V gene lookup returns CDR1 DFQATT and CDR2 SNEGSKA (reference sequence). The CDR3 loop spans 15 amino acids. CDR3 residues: CSARGVKQSSYEQYF. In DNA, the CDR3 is TGCAGTGCTAGAGGGGTAAAACAGAGCTCCTACGAGCAGTACTTC.

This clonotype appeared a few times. CDR3 protein: CASKGPSMGYGYTF. CDR3 coding DNA: TGTGCCAGCAAAGGTCCGTCGATGGGCTATGGCTACACCTTC. The chain has TRBV6-6 and TRBJ1-2; D gene ambiguous. Germline lookup yields CDR1 MNHNY and CDR2 SVGAGI (reference sequence). The CDR3 has 14 amino acids. V lost 7 bases and J lost 4, with 16 bases in between.